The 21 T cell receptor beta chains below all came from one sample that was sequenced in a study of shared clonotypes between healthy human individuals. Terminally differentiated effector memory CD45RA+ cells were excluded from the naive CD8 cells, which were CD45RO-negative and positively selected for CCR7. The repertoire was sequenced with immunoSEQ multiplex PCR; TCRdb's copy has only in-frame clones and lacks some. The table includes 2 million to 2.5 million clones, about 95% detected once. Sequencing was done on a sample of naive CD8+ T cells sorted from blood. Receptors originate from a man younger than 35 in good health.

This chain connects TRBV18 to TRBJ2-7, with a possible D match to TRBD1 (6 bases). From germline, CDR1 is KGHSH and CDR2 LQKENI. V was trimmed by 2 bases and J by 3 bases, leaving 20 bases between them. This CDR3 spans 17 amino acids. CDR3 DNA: TGTGCCAGCTCACCAGGCCAAGTAACAGGGTGGGTCTACGAGCAGTACTTC. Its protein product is CASSPGQVTGWVYEQYF.

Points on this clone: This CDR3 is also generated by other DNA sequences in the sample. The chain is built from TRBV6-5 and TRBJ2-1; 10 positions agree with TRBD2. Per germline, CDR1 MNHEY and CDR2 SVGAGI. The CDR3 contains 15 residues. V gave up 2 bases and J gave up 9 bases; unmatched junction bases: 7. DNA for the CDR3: TGTGCCAGCAGTTACGGGCTAGCGGGGGTTTCTGAGCAGTTCTTC. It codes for CASSYGLAGVSEQFF.

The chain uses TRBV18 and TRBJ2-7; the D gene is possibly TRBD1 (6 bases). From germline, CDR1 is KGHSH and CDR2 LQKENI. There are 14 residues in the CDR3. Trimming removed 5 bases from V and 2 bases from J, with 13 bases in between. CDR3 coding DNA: TGTGCCAGCTCAAGGGGGTCAGGGGCCTACGAGCAGTACTTC. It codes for CASSRGSGAYEQYF.

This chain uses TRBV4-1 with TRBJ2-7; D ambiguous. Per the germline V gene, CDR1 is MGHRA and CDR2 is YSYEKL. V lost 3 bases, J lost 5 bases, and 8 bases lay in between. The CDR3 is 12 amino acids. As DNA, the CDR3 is TGCGCCAGCAGCCACGCCGAGGACGAGCAGTACTTC. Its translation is CASSHAEDEQYF.

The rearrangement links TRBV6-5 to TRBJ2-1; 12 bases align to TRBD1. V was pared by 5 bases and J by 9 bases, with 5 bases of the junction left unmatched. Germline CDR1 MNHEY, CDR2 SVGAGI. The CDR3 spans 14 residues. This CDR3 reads CASSPGTGGPEQFF. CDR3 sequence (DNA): TGTGCCAGCAGTCCCGGGACAGGGGGCCCTGAGCAGTTCTTC.

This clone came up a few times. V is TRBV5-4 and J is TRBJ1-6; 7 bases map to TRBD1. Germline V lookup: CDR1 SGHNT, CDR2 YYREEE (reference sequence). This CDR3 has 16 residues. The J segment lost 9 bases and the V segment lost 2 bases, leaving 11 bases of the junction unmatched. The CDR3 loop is CASSFLIQGMASPLHF. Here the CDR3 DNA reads TGTGCCAGCAGCTTTCTCATACAGGGGATGGCTTCACCCCTCCACTTT.

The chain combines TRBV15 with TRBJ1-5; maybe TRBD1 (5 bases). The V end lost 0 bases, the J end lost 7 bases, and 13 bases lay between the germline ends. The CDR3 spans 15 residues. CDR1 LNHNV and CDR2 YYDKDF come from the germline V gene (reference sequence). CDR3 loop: CATSRDKGLGQPQHF. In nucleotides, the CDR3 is TGTGCCACCAGCAGAGATAAGGGGTTGGGGCAGCCCCAGCATTTT.

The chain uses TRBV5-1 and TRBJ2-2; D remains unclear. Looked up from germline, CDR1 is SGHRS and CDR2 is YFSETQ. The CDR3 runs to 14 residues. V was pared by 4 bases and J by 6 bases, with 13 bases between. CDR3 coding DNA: TGCGCCAGCAGCATGATTTGGGATGCCGGGGAGCTGTTTTTT. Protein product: CASSMIWDAGELFF.

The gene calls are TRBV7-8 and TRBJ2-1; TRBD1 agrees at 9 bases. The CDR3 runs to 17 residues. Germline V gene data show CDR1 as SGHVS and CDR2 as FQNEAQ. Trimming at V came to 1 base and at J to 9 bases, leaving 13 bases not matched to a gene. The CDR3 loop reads CASSLVLPGQGFIEQFF. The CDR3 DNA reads TGTGCCAGCAGCTTAGTCCTTCCGGGACAGGGTTTTATTGAGCAGTTCTTC.

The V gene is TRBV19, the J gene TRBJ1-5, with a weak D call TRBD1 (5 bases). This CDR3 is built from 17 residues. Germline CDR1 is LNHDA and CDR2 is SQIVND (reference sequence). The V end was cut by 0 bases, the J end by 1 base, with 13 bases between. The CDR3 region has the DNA TGTGCCAGTAGTATAGATCGGGGCATTTCGAGCAATCAGCCCCAGCATTTT. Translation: CASSIDRGISSNQPQHF. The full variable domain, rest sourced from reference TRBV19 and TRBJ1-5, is DGGITQSPKYLFRKEGQNVTLSCEQNLNHDAMYWYRQDPGQGLRLIYYSQIVNDFQKGDIAEGYSVSREKKESFPLTVTSAQKNPTAFYLCASSIDRGISSNQPQHFGDGTRLSIL.

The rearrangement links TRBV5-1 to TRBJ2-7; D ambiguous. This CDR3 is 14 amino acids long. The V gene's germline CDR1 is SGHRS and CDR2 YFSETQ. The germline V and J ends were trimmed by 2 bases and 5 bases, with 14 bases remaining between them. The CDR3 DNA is TGCGCCAGCAGCTTAGAGCTAGTTATCCACGAGCAGTACTTC. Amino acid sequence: CASSLELVIHEQYF.

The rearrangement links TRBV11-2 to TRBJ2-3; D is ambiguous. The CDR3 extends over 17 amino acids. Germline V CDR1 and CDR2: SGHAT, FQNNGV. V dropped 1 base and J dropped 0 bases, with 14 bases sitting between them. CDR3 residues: CASSLAGFVMSTDTQYF. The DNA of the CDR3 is TGTGCCAGCAGCTTAGCGGGCTTCGTTATGAGCACAGATACGCAGTATTTT.

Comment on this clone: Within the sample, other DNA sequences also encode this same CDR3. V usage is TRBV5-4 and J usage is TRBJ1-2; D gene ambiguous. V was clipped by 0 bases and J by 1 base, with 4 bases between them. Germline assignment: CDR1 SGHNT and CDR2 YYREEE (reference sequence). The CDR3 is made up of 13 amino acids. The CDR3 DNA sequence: TGTGCCAGCAGCTTGGCCGATAACTATGGCTACACCTTC. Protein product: CASSLADNYGYTF.

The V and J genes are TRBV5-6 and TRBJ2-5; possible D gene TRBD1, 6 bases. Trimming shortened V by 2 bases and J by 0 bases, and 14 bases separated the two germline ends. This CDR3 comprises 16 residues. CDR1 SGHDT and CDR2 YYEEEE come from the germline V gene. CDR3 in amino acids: CASSLGGQGYQETQYF. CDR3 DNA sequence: TGTGCCAGCAGCTTAGGCGGGCAGGGGTACCAAGAGACCCAGTACTTC. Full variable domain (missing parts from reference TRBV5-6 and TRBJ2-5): DAGVTQSPTHLIKTRGQQVTLRCSPKSGHDTVSWYQQALGQGPQFIFQYYEEEERQRGNFPDRFSGHQFPNYSSELNVNALLLGDSALYLCASSLGGQGYQETQYFGPGTRLLVL.

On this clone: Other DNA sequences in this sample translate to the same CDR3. This CDR3 is CASSPETGYEQYF. The CDR3 nucleotides read TGCGCCAGCAGCCCAGAAACTGGCTACGAGCAGTACTTC. This chain links TRBV4-1 with TRBJ2-7, with D uncertain. This CDR3 contains 13 residues. In germline, CDR1 is MGHRA, CDR2 YSYEKL. V shed 4 bases and J shed 3 bases, with 10 bases lying between them.

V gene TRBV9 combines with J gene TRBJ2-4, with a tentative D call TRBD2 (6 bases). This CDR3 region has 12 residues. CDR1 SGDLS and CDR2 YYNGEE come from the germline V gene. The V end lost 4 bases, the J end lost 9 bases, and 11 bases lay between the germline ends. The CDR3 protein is CASSTNGGIQYF. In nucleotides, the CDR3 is TGTGCCAGCAGCACTAACGGGGGCATTCAGTACTTC.

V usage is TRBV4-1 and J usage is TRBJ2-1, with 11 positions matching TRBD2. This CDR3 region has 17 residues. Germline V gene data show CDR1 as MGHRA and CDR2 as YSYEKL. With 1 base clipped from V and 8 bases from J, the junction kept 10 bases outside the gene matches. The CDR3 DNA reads TGCGCCAGCAGCCAAGGACTAGCGGGGCCCGAAATGGATGAGCAGTTCTTC. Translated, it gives CASSQGLAGPEMDEQFF.

This CDR3 reads CASSLAAAVPYGYTF. Written as DNA, the CDR3 is TGTGCCAGCAGCTTAGCCGCGGCAGTCCCTTATGGCTACACCTTC. The chain couples TRBV11-2 to TRBJ1-2; no definite D call. The CDR3 totals 15 residues. CDR1 and CDR2 (germline): SGHAT, FQNNGV. Trimming removed 1 base at V and 5 bases at J, with 14 bases between.

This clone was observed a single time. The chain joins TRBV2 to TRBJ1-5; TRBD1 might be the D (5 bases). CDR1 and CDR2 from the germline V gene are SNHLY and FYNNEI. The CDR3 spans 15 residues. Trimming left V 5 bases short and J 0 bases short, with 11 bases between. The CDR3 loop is CASSPGDYSNQPQHF. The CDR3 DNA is TGTGCCAGCAGTCCGGGGGATTATAGCAATCAGCCCCAGCATTTT.

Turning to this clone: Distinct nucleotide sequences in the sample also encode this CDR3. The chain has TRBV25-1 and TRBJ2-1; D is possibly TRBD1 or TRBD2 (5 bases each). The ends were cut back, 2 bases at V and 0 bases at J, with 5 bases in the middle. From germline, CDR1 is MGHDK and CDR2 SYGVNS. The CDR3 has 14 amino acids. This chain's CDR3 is CASSEGTSYNEQFF. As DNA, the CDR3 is TGTGCCAGCAGTGAAGGGACCTCCTACAATGAGCAGTTCTTC.

CDR3 sequence: CASSSDTGRYEQYF. The CDR3 DNA is TGTGCCAGCAGCTCGGACACCGGGCGCTACGAGCAGTACTTC. The chain links TRBV5-4 to TRBJ2-7; D possibly corresponds to TRBD1 (5 bases). Per the germline V gene, CDR1 is SGHNT and CDR2 is YYREEE (reference sequence). V lost 3 bases to trimming and J lost 3 bases, with 13 bases between them. The CDR3 extends over 14 amino acids.